This T cell receptor beta chain was captured in a study of T-cell reconstitution after alpha-beta-depleted transplantation in children. A remark on this clonotype: The antigen is unknown.

Overall study findings and caveats: Where some patients showed high TCRbeta diversity at day 60, it came from recipient T cells and thymic progenitors that had survived. Where alpha-beta T cells came from about two months after transplant was reportedly several hundred expanded graft clones. At the one-year point after transplant, T-cell counts and TCRbeta diversity were found to come mostly from T cells that had been newly produced.

Preparing the TCRbeta library involved the use of unique molecular identifiers. TCRdb analysed the PCR reads with MiXCR anew, one entry per CDR3 protein. The data hold fewer than 400,000 distinct CDR3 sequences, with around 25% observed a single time. Trimming shortened V by 0 bases and J by 7 bases, and 7 bases separated the two germline ends. The germline gives CDR1 SGHRS, CDR2 YFSETQ. The CDR3 is 12 amino acids. The receptor was isolated from a male patient younger than 18 who had a stem cell transplant for acute lymphoblastic leukemia, so the T cells may come from the graft donor. The V call is TRBV5-1, the J call TRBJ1-1; a possible D gene is TRBD1 (5 bases). The specimen comprised PBMCs, mostly from graft donor cells, sampled 180 days after TCRalphabeta/CD19-depleted stem cell transplant. The CDR3, as DNA: TGCGCCAGCAGCTTGGACAGGCTTGAAGCTTTCTTT. Amino acids: CASSLDRLEAFF.